This T cell receptor (beta chain) was retrieved from a study of shared clonotypes between healthy human individuals. The study's findings and limits: When naive CD4 clonotypes were compared across a few donors, about 4.8% were shared.

Cells designated naive CD8 were CD45RO-negative and were positively selected for CCR7, with terminally differentiated effector memory CD45RA+ cells excluded. Assay: immunoSEQ multiplex PCR; the TCRdb copy retains only in-frame clones and omits some. The table records hundreds of thousands of clones, about 92% of them present only once. The germline V and J ends were trimmed by 1 base and 7 bases, with 11 bases remaining between them. Germline V gene sequence: CDR1 SGHDN, CDR2 FVKESK. The CDR3 sequence is 14 residues long. Points on this clone: Its antigen is currently unknown.

The sequence was obtained from a man aged 25 to 40 in good health. J is TRBJ2-1 and V is TRBV14; D unclear. Sequencing was carried out using naive CD8+ T cells sorted from blood. Here the CDR3 DNA reads TGTGCCAGCAGCCAAGGTCTAGTGGGTAATGAGCAGTTCTTC. This sequence encodes CASSQGLVGNEQFF.